Shown below are 24 T cell receptor beta chains from a single sample sequenced in a study of T cells expressing NK-cell markers. TCRdb re-called the 5' RACE reads; one entry per CDR3 protein, DNA not given. The sample table includes under 600,000 distinct CDR3 sequences. Sequencing used blood T cells: a sorted CD56 or NKG2C T cell subset, CD4+ or CD8+ T cells, or bulk PBMC T cells (not recorded which). Receptors were obtained from a woman aged 45-65 years in good health.

Here the CDR3 reads CASSSPGVAGGYNEQFF. The chain employs TRBV12-3 or TRBV12-4 and TRBJ2-1; TCRdb designates TRBD2, a call that cannot be tested without DNA. This CDR3 has 17 residues.

The rearrangement joins TRBV20-1 to TRBJ2-1; the D gene TCRdb calls, TRBD2, cannot be checked with no DNA. The CDR3 has 16 amino acids. Germline V gene sequence: CDR1 DFQATT, CDR2 SNEGSKA (reference sequence). CDR3 amino acids: CSARDGRTSWSNEQFF.

This sequence joins TRBV6-1 and TRBJ2-5; without DNA, the TCRdb call of TRBD1 cannot be checked. Germline lookup yields CDR1 MNHNS and CDR2 SASEGT. This CDR3 contains 13 residues. The CDR3 spells CASSEASRGTQYF.

The chain recombines TRBV7-9 with TRBJ2-5; absent DNA, TCRdb's TRBD1 call cannot be checked. This CDR3 region has 14 residues. Germline assignment: CDR1 SEHNR and CDR2 FQNEAQ (reference sequence). This CDR3 reads CASTELGAAETQYF.

CDR3 amino acids: CASSPEAGPGSGNTIYF. V usage is TRBV7-2 and J usage is TRBJ1-3; TCRdb outputs TRBD1, but without DNA this stays unchecked. Germline V gives CDR1 SGHTA, CDR2 FQGNSA. This CDR3 is built from 17 residues.

This sequence joins TRBV12-3 or TRBV12-4 and TRBJ2-1; TCRdb's D gene call, TRBD1, goes unchecked for lack of DNA. This CDR3 has 16 amino acids. CDR3 in amino acids: CASSAGAGHMLNEQFF.

The CDR3 loop reads CASNWGRNTIYF. This chain connects TRBV12-3 or TRBV12-4 to TRBJ1-3. There are 12 residues in the CDR3.

The J gene is TRBJ2-5, the V gene TRBV29-1; TCRdb returns TRBD1, unconfirmable since there is no DNA. The CDR3 length is 12 residues. Germline V lookup: CDR1 SQVTM, CDR2 ANQGSEA. CDR3 residues: CSHKGRGETQYF.

The V gene is TRBV12-3 or TRBV12-4, the J gene TRBJ1-1; TCRdb's assignment of TRBD1 cannot be checked, as there is no DNA. CDR3 length: 15 amino acids. CDR3: CASGGTAGANTEAFF.

The chain is built from TRBV15 and TRBJ1-5. The CDR3 loop spans 12 amino acids. Germline lookup yields CDR1 LNHNV and CDR2 YYDKDF (reference sequence). The CDR3 region is CATSREVQPQHF.

The chain recombines TRBV29-1 with TRBJ2-3; TCRdb returns TRBD1, unconfirmable since there is no DNA. This CDR3 spans 15 amino acids. Germline V gene data show CDR1 as SQVTM and CDR2 as ANQGSEA. The CDR3 here is CSVVVSAGLTDTQYF.

The chain couples TRBV20-1 to TRBJ2-2; TCRdb names TRBD1, which stays unverified in the absence of DNA. The CDR3 totals 15 residues. Germline V CDR1 and CDR2: DFQATT, SNEGSKA (reference sequence). CDR3: CSAYPGPTITGELFF.

The CDR3 loop reads CASRAGQASGELFF. The V and J genes are TRBV10-1 and TRBJ2-2; the D call from TCRdb, TRBD1, cannot be confirmed without DNA. This CDR3 spans 14 amino acids. Germline CDR1 is WNHNN and CDR2 is SYGVQD (reference sequence).

V and J are TRBV27 and TRBJ1-1; no DNA is available, so the TRBD1 call from TCRdb remains unchecked. The CDR3 loop spans 16 amino acids. Germline lookup yields CDR1 MNHEY and CDR2 SMNVEV (reference sequence). The CDR3 here is CASSKRTGSANTEAFF.

V is TRBV4-1 and J is TRBJ2-7; TCRdb calls TRBD2, which cannot be checked without DNA. The CDR3 loop spans 19 amino acids. Germline lookup yields CDR1 MGHRA and CDR2 YSYEKL. Here the CDR3 reads CASSQAKAGGLAGTYEQYF.

The chain is built from TRBV5-1 and TRBJ1-1; TCRdb names TRBD1, which stays unverified in the absence of DNA. The CDR3 spans 15 residues. Germline V CDR1 and CDR2: SGHRS, YFSETQ. CDR3 region: CASSLVTGGDTEAFF.

This chain connects TRBV12-3 or TRBV12-4 to TRBJ2-3. The CDR3 loop spans 16 amino acids. CDR3 loop: CASSLTGFFPTDTQYF.

The chain uses TRBV3-1 and TRBJ2-6. Looked up from germline, CDR1 is LGHDT and CDR2 is YNNKEL (reference sequence). This CDR3 comprises 14 residues. CDR3: CASSQGGKANVLTF.

The chain combines TRBV9 with TRBJ2-3; the D call of TRBD1 rests on TCRdb alone, since no DNA is present to check it. Germline V gene data show CDR1 as SGDLS and CDR2 as YYNGEE. The CDR3 has 18 amino acids. The CDR3 spells CASSVASQRGGGTDTQYF.

The CDR3 is CASSWQGAPGELFF. The chain couples TRBV2 to TRBJ2-2; the TCRdb D gene call, TRBD1, has no DNA to confirm it. This CDR3 is 14 amino acids long. The germline gives CDR1 SNHLY, CDR2 FYNNEI.

This chain links TRBV30 with TRBJ2-1; lacking DNA, the TRBD1 call made by TCRdb goes unchecked. This CDR3 region has 14 residues. CDR1 is GTSNPN, CDR2 SVGIG, per germline (reference sequence). The CDR3 sequence is CAWTLELGINEQFF.

The rearrangement uses TRBV24-1 and TRBJ2-1; TCRdb picks TRBD1, but there is no DNA to check that call. CDR3 length: 15 amino acids. Germline loops: CDR1 KGHDR, CDR2 SFDVKD. Here the CDR3 reads CATSDLWQGDNEQFF.

This chain connects TRBV11-1 to TRBJ2-3; checking the TCRdb D call of TRBD2 is not possible without DNA. The germline CDR1 and CDR2 sequences are SGHAT and FQDESV (reference sequence). The CDR3 extends over 16 amino acids. CDR3 sequence reads: CASSPRGPSRADTQYF. The whole variable domain, filled in from reference TRBV11-1 and TRBJ2-3, reads EAEVAQSPRYKITEKSQAVAFWCDPISGHATLYWYRQILGQGPELLVQFQDESVVDDSQLPKDRFSAERLKGVDSTLKIQPAELGDSAMYLCASSPRGPSRADTQYFGPGTRLTVL.

V is TRBV5-1 and J is TRBJ2-3; the D call of TRBD1 rests on TCRdb alone, since no DNA is present to check it. The germline gives CDR1 SGHRS, CDR2 YFSETQ. This CDR3 spans 16 amino acids. CDR3 sequence reads: CASSKDLRGRTDTQYF.